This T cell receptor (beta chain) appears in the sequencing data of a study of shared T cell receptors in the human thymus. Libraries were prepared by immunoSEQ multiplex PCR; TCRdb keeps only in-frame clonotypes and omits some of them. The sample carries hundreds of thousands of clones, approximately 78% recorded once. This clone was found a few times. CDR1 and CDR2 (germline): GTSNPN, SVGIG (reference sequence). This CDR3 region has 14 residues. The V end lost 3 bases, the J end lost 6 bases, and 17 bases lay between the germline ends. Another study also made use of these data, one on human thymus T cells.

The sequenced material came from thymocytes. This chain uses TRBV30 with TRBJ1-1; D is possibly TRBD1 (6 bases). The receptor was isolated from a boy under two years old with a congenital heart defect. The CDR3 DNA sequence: TGTGCCTGGAGGGCGCGACAGGACATGTCTGAAGCTTTCTTT. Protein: CAWRARQDMSEAFF.